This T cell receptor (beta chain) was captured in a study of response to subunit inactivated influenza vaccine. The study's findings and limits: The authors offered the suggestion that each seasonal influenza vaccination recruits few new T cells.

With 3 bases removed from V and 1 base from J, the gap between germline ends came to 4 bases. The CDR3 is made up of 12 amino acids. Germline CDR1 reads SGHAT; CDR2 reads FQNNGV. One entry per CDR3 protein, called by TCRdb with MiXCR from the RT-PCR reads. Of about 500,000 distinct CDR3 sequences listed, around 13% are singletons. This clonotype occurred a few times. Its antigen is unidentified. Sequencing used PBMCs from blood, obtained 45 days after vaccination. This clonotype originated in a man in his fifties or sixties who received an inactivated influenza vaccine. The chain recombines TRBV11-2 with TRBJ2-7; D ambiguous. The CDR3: CASSFASYEQYF. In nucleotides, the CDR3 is TGTGCCAGCAGCTTTGCTTCCTACGAGCAGTACTTC.